The table lists the clone carrying this TCR beta chain with a count of one. This record comes from a study of T cell responses to AZD1222 COVID-19 vaccine. This table comes from immunoSEQ multiplex PCR, and its TCRdb copy is limited to in-frame clones, with some not included. The sample has around 200,000 clones; 80% to 90% are singletons. This sequence originates from an adult in good health. Sequenced material: peripheral blood, taken on day 0 of AZD1222 vaccination.

The DNA of the CDR3 is TGTGCCAGTAGTGACCGGGACAGTCAGCCAGGAGGAAACACCATATATTTT. This sequence encodes CASSDRDSQPGGNTIYF. The V and J genes are TRBV19 and TRBJ1-3; the match to TRBD1 covers 7 bases. From germline, CDR1 is LNHDA and CDR2 SQIVND (reference sequence). This CDR3 is 17 amino acids long. The trim removed 5 bases at V and 4 bases at J, leaving 14 bases unmatched.